The 5 T cell receptor beta chains in this list originate from one sample, sequenced in a study of T cells in Graves' hyperthyroidism and ophthalmopathy. RNA transcripts served as the template for amplifying TCR beta CDR3 regions. TCR CDR3 underwent first-round RT-PCR with the HTBI primer set. TCRdb reprocessed the multiplex PCR reads via MiXCR and lists one record per CDR3 protein. Found here are approximately 100,000 distinct CDR3 sequences, about half of them singletons; the top ten hold 26%. Specimen: blood. The source of these receptors is a middle-aged man with Graves' hyperthyroidism.

This clonotype showed up just a few times. The genes are TRBV7-2 and TRBJ2-1; 14 nucleotides match TRBD2. The CDR3 extends over 13 amino acids. The germline V gene encodes CDR1 SGHTA and CDR2 FQGNSA. The V and J ends lost 11 bases and 12 bases, in that order; junction bases with no gene match: 9. CDR3 loop: CAQLGLAGGGQFF. CDR3 nucleotide sequence: TGTGCCCAGCTAGGACTAGCGGGAGGTGGGCAGTTCTTC.

Only a few counts were recorded for this clonotype. The chain uses TRBV18 and TRBJ1-1; D is unclear. The CDR3 sequence is 13 residues long. V lost 3 bases and J lost 5, with 10 bases in between. Germline-derived CDR1 and CDR2 are KGHSH and LQKENI. The CDR3 loop is CASSPSGGTEAFF. DNA for the CDR3: TGTGCCAGCTCACCGAGCGGTGGGACTGAAGCTTTCTTT.

This clonotype was detected many times. The V call is TRBV7-9, the J call TRBJ1-4; TRBD1 agrees at 7 bases. The germline V gene encodes CDR1 SEHNR and CDR2 FQNEAQ (reference sequence). The ends lost 5 bases at V and 8 bases at J; junction bases unmatched: 5. This CDR3 spans 13 amino acids. The CDR3 is CASSTVQGEKLFF. The CDR3 DNA reads TGTGCCAGCAGCACTGTACAGGGGGAAAAACTGTTTTTT. Filled out from reference TRBV7-9 and TRBJ1-4, the complete variable domain reads DTGVSQNPRHKITKRGQNVTFRCDPISEHNRLYWYRQTLGQGPEFLTYFQNEAQLEKSRLLSDRFSAERPKGSFSTLEIQRTEQGDSAMYLCASSTVQGEKLFFGSGTQLSVL.

Concerning this clonotype itself: The conserved phenylalanine or tryptophan normally closing the CDR3 is absent here, so this likely arose from a read error. The CDR3 is CANSYGTLNTEAFI. CDR3 DNA sequence: TGTGCCAACAGTTACGGTACCCTGAACACTGAAGCTTTCATT. The J gene is TRBJ1-1, the V gene TRBV6-5; D not certain. The germline V gene encodes CDR1 MNHEY and CDR2 SVGAGI. The CDR3 spans 14 residues.

On this clonotype itself: The junction and the germline gene differ at one end; a read error may be behind it. The chain joins TRBV7-6 to TRBJ2-7; maybe TRBD1 (5 bases). The CDR3 totals 11 residues. Germline V gene sequence: CDR1 SGHVS, CDR2 FNYEAQ. The CDR3 reads CASSKGHEQYF. Here the CDR3 DNA reads TGCGCCAGCAGCAAGGGGCACGAGCAGTACTTC.